What follows are 25 T cell receptor beta chains derived from one specimen sequenced in a study of blood T cell repertoires in COVID-19 (dated by TCRdb to 2020 to 2022). The library came from the immunoSEQ multiplex PCR assay. In its TCRdb copy, this immuneACCESS table keeps in-frame sequences only and misses some clones. Where compared with another copy, unresolved V genes explain less than half of these, and the others have no known cause. The sample includes some 80,000 clones, with roughly 90% observed a single time. Together, the top ten hold 3% of the sample. The material sequenced was peripheral blood. The receptors originated from a woman in her forties or fifties with active or convalescent COVID-19.

This chain links TRBV12-5 with TRBJ1-2, with 8 positions matching TRBD1. The CDR3 sequence is 14 residues long. With 3 bases clipped from V and 8 bases from J, the junction kept 8 bases outside the gene matches. Germline values: CDR1 LGHNT, CDR2 FRNRAP. The CDR3 DNA reads as TGTGCTAGTGGTTTCTCGCAGGGGGCGCGGGGCTACACCTTC. It specifies CASGFSQGARGYTF.

The chain links TRBV19 to TRBJ2-7; TRBD1 might be the D (5 bases). The CDR3 loop spans 16 amino acids. Trimming stripped 2 bases from V and 0 bases from J, with 14 bases between. Germline CDR1 and CDR2: LNHDA and SQIVND (reference sequence). In DNA form, the CDR3 reads TGTGCCAGTAGTATATCCCCAGGGCGCTCCTCCTACGAGCAGTACTTC. Translating it yields CASSISPGRSSYEQYF.

The chain uses TRBV5-4 and TRBJ2-5, with TRBD1 matching 9 bases. The V gene end was trimmed by 4 bases and the J gene end by 3 bases; junction bases not matched to a gene: 4. The CDR3 loop spans 14 amino acids. CDR1 is SGHNT and CDR2 is YYREEE in the germline V gene (reference sequence). Here the CDR3 reads CASSLGDREETQYF. In nucleotides, the CDR3 is TGTGCCAGCAGCCTCGGGGACAGGGAAGAGACCCAGTACTTC.

The V gene is TRBV28, the J gene TRBJ1-2, with D perhaps matching TRBD1 (5 bases). Trimming stripped 3 bases from V and 4 bases from J, with 9 bases between. The CDR3 is 13 residues long. CDR1 is MDHEN and CDR2 is SYDVKM in the germline V gene. CDR3 DNA: TGTGCCAGCAGTTTGTGGCAGGGCTATGGCTACACCTTC. This gives the protein CASSLWQGYGYTF.

The chain uses TRBV18 and TRBJ1-4; D not resolved. V dropped 2 bases and J dropped 8 bases, with 12 bases sitting between them. CDR3 length: 14 residues. Germline V gives CDR1 KGHSH, CDR2 LQKENI. The CDR3 coding sequence is TGTGCCAGCTCACCATCGGGCCGAGGGGAAAAACTGTTTTTT. Amino acid sequence: CASSPSGRGEKLFF. The variable domain in full, with the rest retrieved from reference TRBV18 and TRBJ1-4, is NAGVMQNPRHLVRRRGQEARLRCSPMKGHSHVYWYRQLPEEGLKFMVYLQKENIIDESGMPKERFSAEFPKEGPSILRIQQVVRGDSAAYFCASSPSGRGEKLFFGSGTQLSVL.

This clone was recorded a few times. The chain employs TRBV12-3 or TRBV12-4 and TRBJ1-2; 8 bases line up with TRBD1. V lost 5 bases to trimming and J lost 3 bases; unmatched junction nucleotides: 2. This CDR3 is built from 13 residues. CDR3 DNA: TGTGCCAGCAGTGGACAGGGTTACTATGGCTACACCTTC. This gives the protein CASSGQGYYGYTF.

The rearrangement uses TRBV29-1 and TRBJ1-6, with TRBD1 as a possible D gene (5 bases). Germline loops: CDR1 SQVTM, CDR2 ANQGSEA. The germline V and J ends were trimmed by 4 bases and 9 bases, with 16 bases remaining between them. CDR3 length: 14 residues. CDR3 residues: CSVVGGRGSSPLHF. Written as DNA, the CDR3 is TGCAGCGTTGTGGGGGGACGGGGTAGTTCACCCCTCCACTTT.

The genes are TRBV19 and TRBJ1-6; D is unclear. This CDR3 has 14 residues. Germline V CDR1 and CDR2: LNHDA, SQIVND (reference sequence). Trimming pared 6 bases from V and 7 bases from J, leaving 13 bases between. The CDR3 bases are TGTGCCAGTAGAGGAGGAGATCGGAATTCACCCCTCCACTTT. Amino acid sequence: CASRGGDRNSPLHF. The full variable domain, completed using reference TRBV19 and TRBJ1-6, is DGGITQSPKYLFRKEGQNVTLSCEQNLNHDAMYWYRQDPGQGLRLIYYSQIVNDFQKGDIAEGYSVSREKKESFPLTVTSAQKNPTAFYLCASRGGDRNSPLHFGNGTRLTVT.

The V call is TRBV24-1, the J call TRBJ2-1, with D perhaps matching TRBD2 (5 bases). The CDR3 runs to 15 residues. Germline CDR1 is KGHDR and CDR2 is SFDVKD. V lost 3 bases, J lost 1 base, and 9 bases lay in between. CDR3 residues: CATSDPRGSYNEQFF. DNA of the CDR3: TGTGCCACCAGTGATCCACGGGGTTCCTACAATGAGCAGTTCTTC.

The rearrangement links TRBV5-1 to TRBJ2-7, with 8 bases fitting TRBD2. The V gene's germline CDR1 is SGHRS and CDR2 YFSETQ. CDR3 size: 12 residues. V gave up 6 bases and J gave up 3 bases; unmatched junction bases: 2. The CDR3 region has the DNA TGCGCCAGCAAGGGACTAGGCTACGAGCAGTACTTC. This gives the protein CASKGLGYEQYF. The entire variable domain, with the rest obtained from reference TRBV5-1 and TRBJ2-7, is as follows: KAGVTQTPRYLIKTRGQQVTLSCSPISGHRSVSWYQQTPGQGLQFLFEYFSETQRNKGNFPGRFSGRQFSNSRSEMNVSTLELGDSALYLCASKGLGYEQYFGPGTRLTVT.

The chain couples TRBV7-8 to TRBJ2-7, with TRBD1 identical over 7 bases. The length of the CDR3 is 18 residues. The germline V gene encodes CDR1 SGHVS and CDR2 FQNEAQ. V shed 1 base and J 0 bases; nucleotides not matched to a gene: 12. The chain's CDR3 is CASSLDRGRTFSSYEQYF. As DNA, the CDR3 is TGTGCCAGCAGCTTAGACAGGGGAAGAACGTTTAGCTCCTACGAGCAGTACTTC. Based on the CDR3 plus reference TRBV7-8 and TRBJ2-7, the full variable domain is GAGVSQSPRYKVAKRGQDVALRCDPISGHVSLFWYQQALGQGPEFLTYFQNEAQLDKSGLPSDRFFAERPEGSVSTLKIQRTQQEDSAVYLCASSLDRGRTFSSYEQYFGPGTRLTVT.

The chain is built from TRBV9 and TRBJ1-1; D unresolved. Germline V gene sequence: CDR1 SGDLS, CDR2 YYNGEE. This CDR3 contains 15 residues. The V and J ends lost 0 bases and 0 bases respectively, with 9 bases between them. CDR3 loop: CASSVGAEMNTEAFF. CDR3 DNA: TGTGCCAGCAGCGTAGGGGCTGAGATGAACACTGAAGCTTTCTTT.

This clone has just a few counts. J is TRBJ2-1 and V is TRBV19; 8 bases align to TRBD1. V shed 6 bases and J 5 bases; nucleotides not matched to a gene: 6. Germline CDR1 reads LNHDA; CDR2 reads SQIVND (reference sequence). The length of the CDR3 is 14 residues. DNA for the CDR3: TGTGCCAGTAGGGAACTACAGGGGGACAATGAGCAGTTCTTC. Its translation: CASRELQGDNEQFF.

The chain couples TRBV2 to TRBJ2-7; TRBD1 is a possible D gene (6 bases). The CDR3 loop spans 14 amino acids. Germline-derived CDR1 and CDR2 are SNHLY and FYNNEI. The V gene lost 5 bases and the J gene lost 5 bases, with 16 bases spanning the gap. The CDR3 DNA reads as TGTGCCAGCAGTCACGGGTACAGGGTGAACGAGCAGTACTTC. It specifies CASSHGYRVNEQYF.

The rearrangement uses TRBV30 and TRBJ1-5; TRBD1 matches 12 bases. V was pared by 2 bases and J by 5 bases, with 7 bases of the junction left unmatched. CDR1 GTSNPN and CDR2 SVGIG come from the germline V gene (reference sequence). CDR3 length equals 16 residues. The CDR3: CAWSTTGTGGDQPQHF. The CDR3, as DNA: TGTGCCTGGAGTACAACCGGGACAGGGGGCGATCAGCCCCAGCATTTT.

The count of this clone is one. The chain recombines TRBV6-1 with TRBJ1-2; TRBD1 aligns across 7 bases. The junction had 21 bases not matched to a gene; V was cut back by 4 bases and J by 4 bases. Germline V gene sequence: CDR1 MNHNS, CDR2 SASEGT. This CDR3 contains 19 residues. The CDR3 reads CASSAKRRQGGTLTYGYTF. CDR3 DNA sequence: TGTGCCAGCAGTGCCAAAAGGAGGCAGGGGGGCACCCTTACCTATGGCTACACCTTC.

J is TRBJ2-3 and V is TRBV6-4; 8 bases agree with TRBD1. J was trimmed by 3 bases and V by 4 bases; bases with no gene match: 3. Germline CDR1 reads MRHNA; CDR2 reads SNTAGT. This CDR3 has 14 residues. This CDR3 is CASSGGQGTDTQYF. CDR3 sequence (DNA): TGTGCCAGCAGTGGTGGACAGGGAACAGATACGCAGTATTTT.

The genes are TRBV4-2 and TRBJ1-1; 9 bases fit TRBD1. The CDR3 is made up of 18 amino acids. The V gene's germline CDR1 is LGHNA and CDR2 YNFKEQ. Trimming removed 3 bases from V and 2 bases from J; junction bases left unmatched: 13. The CDR3 nucleotides read TGTGCCAGCAGCCACTCCGACAGGGGGGGGAGTCTCAACACTGAAGCTTTCTTT. Its translation is CASSHSDRGGSLNTEAFF.

The chain recombines TRBV19 with TRBJ1-3; a weak D match, TRBD1 (6 bases). This CDR3 comprises 14 residues. V lost 3 bases and J 2 bases, leaving 8 bases between the germline ends. Germline V lookup: CDR1 LNHDA, CDR2 SQIVND (reference sequence). CDR3: CASSISGAGNTIYF. The CDR3 region has the DNA TGTGCCAGTAGTATCTCAGGGGCTGGAAACACCATATATTTT.

The rearrangement joins TRBV10-3 to TRBJ1-1, with 7 bases that match TRBD1. V trimming: 6 bases; J trimming: 3 bases; junction bases outside the gene matches: 10. Germline values: CDR1 ENHRY, CDR2 SYGVKD. This CDR3 has 15 residues. The CDR3 reads CAIRATGEVDTEAFF. CDR3 DNA sequence: TGTGCCATCAGGGCCACAGGGGAGGTCGACACTGAAGCTTTCTTT.

This clone was detected once. J is TRBJ2-2 and V is TRBV9, with D unresolved. The CDR3 length is 17 residues. Germline CDR1 SGDLS, CDR2 YYNGEE. With 2 bases removed from V and 4 bases from J, the gap between germline ends came to 18 bases. CDR3 nucleotide sequence: TGTGCCAGCAGCGTTACATCTTCGCAGGCAGCCACCGGGGAGCTGTTTTTT. It specifies CASSVTSSQAATGELFF.

The chain combines TRBV21-1 with TRBJ2-1; the DNA was not used to check the table's D call, TRBD1. TRBV21-1 is termed a pseudogene. The CDR3 length is 15 residues. The CDR3 coding sequence is TGTGCCAGCAGCAAAGTGACAGGGAAGGGCAATGAGCAGTTCTTC. Encoded protein: CASSKVTGKGNEQFF.

This clone was found a few times. The V call is TRBV7-6, the J call TRBJ1-5; 9 positions agree with TRBD1. With 5 bases clipped from V and 3 bases from J, the junction kept 5 bases outside the gene matches. Germline-derived CDR1 and CDR2 are SGHVS and FNYEAQ. This CDR3 has 15 residues. The CDR3, as DNA: TGTGCCAGCAGCGTGGGGACAGGGTACAATCAGCCCCAGCATTTT. This sequence encodes CASSVGTGYNQPQHF.

The V and J genes are TRBV5-6 and TRBJ2-1, with 11 bases identical to TRBD2. Per the germline V gene, CDR1 is SGHDT and CDR2 is YYEEEE. The V and J ends lost 2 bases and 4 bases, in that order; junction bases with no gene match: 5. This CDR3 spans 16 amino acids. The CDR3 DNA sequence: TGTGCCAGCAGCTTAGCTAGCGGGGGGATATACAATGAGCAGTTCTTC. It translates to CASSLASGGIYNEQFF. Full variable domain (remainder filled in from reference TRBV5-6 and TRBJ2-1): DAGVTQSPTHLIKTRGQQVTLRCSPKSGHDTVSWYQQALGQGPQFIFQYYEEEERQRGNFPDRFSGHQFPNYSSELNVNALLLGDSALYLCASSLASGGIYNEQFFGPGTRLTVL.

J is TRBJ2-1 and V is TRBV7-2; 7 bases are shared with TRBD2. Germline CDR1 and CDR2: SGHTA and FQGNSA. CDR3 length: 16 amino acids. The junction had 3 bases not matched to a gene; V was cut back by 1 base and J by 0 bases. The CDR3, as DNA: TGTGCCAGCAGCTTAGACGGCGGGGGCTCCTACAATGAGCAGTTCTTC. This translates into CASSLDGGGSYNEQFF.